One sample yielded the 13 T cell receptor beta chains listed below, sequenced in a study of T cell clonotyping in hematopoietic cell transplantation. The method was immunoSEQ multiplex PCR; TCRdb's version includes in-frame clones alone and lacks a portion of them. This sample has 16,000 or so clones; more than 60% occur once, and the top ten carry about 10%. The sample in question was PBMCs, obtained 30 days after allogeneic stem cell transplant. These receptors came from a male patient in his 50s who had an allogeneic stem cell transplant from an unrelated donor, so T cells may come from the graft donor. Some clones in this sample may be carry-over from other donors' samples.

V is TRBV15 and J is TRBJ1-1, with D tentatively TRBD1 (6 bases). Germline V gives CDR1 LNHNV, CDR2 YYDKDF (reference sequence). V shed 4 bases and J shed 5 bases, with 14 bases lying between them. The CDR3 length is 14 residues. The CDR3: CATSKQGGGTEAFF. The CDR3 nucleotides read TGTGCCACCAGCAAACAGGGCGGGGGGACTGAAGCTTTCTTT.

This chain uses TRBV28 with TRBJ2-5; D ambiguous. This CDR3 has 13 amino acids. The V gene lost 3 bases and the J gene lost 5 bases, with 10 bases spanning the gap. Germline assignment: CDR1 MDHEN and CDR2 SYDVKM. The CDR3 DNA reads as TGTGCCAGCAGTTTCAACAAGGAGGAGACCCAGTACTTC. It encodes CASSFNKEETQYF.

This chain connects TRBV29-1 to TRBJ1-1; D is perhaps TRBD1 (5 bases). The CDR3 extends over 12 amino acids. CDR1 SQVTM and CDR2 ANQGSEA come from the germline V gene. V lost 4 bases to trimming and J lost 5 bases, with 11 bases between them. CDR3 loop: CSVARQGTEAFF. The DNA of the CDR3 is TGCAGCGTTGCTCGGCAGGGAACTGAAGCTTTCTTT.

This chain links TRBV4-1 with TRBJ1-1; D call uncertain. Germline CDR1 is MGHRA and CDR2 is YSYEKL. This CDR3 contains 16 residues. V was shortened by 1 base and J by 1 base, with 13 bases between the two germline ends. CDR3 residues: CASSQGFSYSNTEAFF. The CDR3 DNA follows: TGCGCCAGCAGCCAAGGGTTCAGCTATTCGAACACTGAAGCTTTCTTT.

This chain links TRBV7-3 with TRBJ1-1; TRBD1 agrees at 8 bases. Germline V gene sequence: CDR1 SGHTA, CDR2 FQGTGA. J gave up 6 bases and V 5 bases, and 8 bases lay outside the gene matches. The CDR3 runs 14 residues. The CDR3 loop is CASSLDRGRAEAFF. The CDR3 DNA sequence: TGTGCCAGCAGCCTAGACAGGGGAAGGGCTGAAGCTTTCTTT.

This clone has a single count. V usage is TRBV5-6 and J usage is TRBJ1-5; D ambiguous. V lost 6 bases to trimming and J lost 6 bases, with 10 bases between them. The CDR3 has 12 residues. The germline V gene has CDR1 SGHDT and CDR2 YYEEEE. The CDR3: CASTALGQPQHF. For the CDR3, the DNA is TGTGCCAGCACGGCACTGGGTCAGCCCCAGCATTTT.

The chain combines TRBV30 with TRBJ1-5; D remains unclear. The CDR3 totals 13 residues. Trimming took off 5 bases at V and 0 bases at J, with 8 bases between the two ends. Germline loops: CDR1 GTSNPN, CDR2 SVGIG (reference sequence). The CDR3 here is CAWGPDSNQPQHF. Here the CDR3 DNA reads TGTGCCTGGGGACCTGATAGCAATCAGCCCCAGCATTTT.

This clone occurred a few times. V is TRBV4-2 and J is TRBJ1-1; D uncertain. V lost 1 base to trimming and J lost 3 bases, with 3 bases between them. In germline, CDR1 is LGHNA, CDR2 YNFKEQ. This CDR3 has 12 amino acids. The CDR3 loop reads CASSQVDTEAFF. CDR3 DNA: TGTGCCAGCAGCCAAGTTGACACTGAAGCTTTCTTT.

This clone was observed a few times. The CDR3 nucleotides are TGTGCCAGCAGTAGCGGGAGCTACTACGAGCAGTACTTC. As protein: CASSSGSYYEQYF. V is TRBV27 and J is TRBJ2-7, with 8 bases aligning to TRBD2. V shed 5 bases, J shed 3 bases, and the junction held 3 bases outside the gene matches. The CDR3 contains 13 residues. CDR1 is MNHEY and CDR2 is SMNVEV in the germline V gene (reference sequence).

The J gene is TRBJ2-3, the V gene TRBV6-5; a weak D match, TRBD2 (5 bases). Germline V gives CDR1 MNHEY, CDR2 SVGAGI. V was trimmed by 3 bases and J by 1 base, leaving 8 bases between them. This CDR3 has 14 residues. The chain's CDR3 is CASSYLEGTDTQYF. CDR3 sequence (DNA): TGTGCCAGCAGTTATCTGGAGGGCACAGATACGCAGTATTTT.

In this sample, this clone turned up once. The rearrangement uses TRBV4-1 and TRBJ1-2; the D gene is possibly TRBD1 (5 bases). With 1 base removed from V and 4 bases from J, the gap between germline ends came to 22 bases. This CDR3 is built from 18 residues. The germline V gene has CDR1 MGHRA and CDR2 YSYEKL. CDR3 nucleotides: TGCGCCAGCAGCCAAGTAATGGGGGAAAGGGGATACGGCTATGGCTACACCTTC. Translation: CASSQVMGERGYGYGYTF.

This clone was detected only a few times. The CDR3 is CASSPFYYGYTF. CDR3 in DNA: TGTGCCAGCAGCCCTTTTTACTATGGCTACACCTTC. This sequence joins TRBV11-2 and TRBJ1-2; D unclear. This CDR3 comprises 12 residues. The V gene lost 5 bases and the J gene lost 3 bases, with 7 bases spanning the gap. Germline CDR1 is SGHAT and CDR2 is FQNNGV.

This clone was found once. The V call is TRBV5-6, the J call TRBJ1-5; a weak D match, TRBD1 (6 bases). The CDR3 runs to 14 residues. V lost 3 bases, J lost 7 bases, and 14 bases lay in between. Germline CDR1 is SGHDT and CDR2 is YYEEEE. CDR3 sequence (DNA): TGTGCCAGCAGCTCAACAGGGATGGAACAGCCCCAGCATTTT. Translation: CASSSTGMEQPQHF.